A single sample gave rise to the 9 T cell receptor beta chains below, sequenced in a study of CD8 T cells in ankylosing spondylitis. MiXCR, run by TCRdb on the 5' RACE reads, gives a single entry per CDR3 protein. This sample has under 150,000 distinct CDR3 sequences; roughly 8% occur once, and the top ten carry roughly 7.2%. Material for sequencing was synovial fluid, either unsorted or a sorted T cell fraction (not recorded which). The receptor source for this set is a male donor with ankylosing spondylitis.

V and J are TRBV4-3 and TRBJ1-2; no definite D call. The CDR3 consists of 13 residues. The ends were cut back, 0 bases at V and 8 bases at J, with 10 bases in the middle. CDR1 is LGHNA and CDR2 is YSLEER in the germline V gene. CDR3 DNA sequence: TGCGCCAGCAGCCAAGAAGTGGGATGGGGCTACACCTTC. Its protein is CASSQEVGWGYTF.

This clonotype has only one observation. At one boundary the junction diverges from the germline segment, which might be a read error. CDR3 nucleotides: TGTGCCTGCAGTAAGGGACAGGGCCCTGCTAGCTCCTACAATGAGCAGTTCTTC. Residues: CACSKGQGPASSYNEQFF. The chain uses TRBV7-3 and TRBJ2-1; TRBD1 agrees at 9 bases. This CDR3 is 18 amino acids long. Germline V gene sequence: CDR1 SGHTA, CDR2 FQGTGA.

This clonotype was found many times. The rearrangement joins TRBV5-1 to TRBJ2-7; TRBD2 aligns across 7 bases. After removal of 0 bases from V and 1 base from J, the junction contained 1 base not matched to a gene. The CDR3 sequence is 14 residues long. Per the germline V gene, CDR1 is SGHRS and CDR2 is YFSETQ. The DNA of the CDR3 is TGCGCCAGCAGCTTGGTAGCGGGTTCCTACGAGCAGTACTTC. Amino acid sequence: CASSLVAGSYEQYF.

This clonotype turned up a few times. This chain uses TRBV6-6 with TRBJ2-5, with TRBD1 as a possible D gene (6 bases). The CDR3 spans 12 residues. The V end lost 4 bases, the J end lost 4 bases, and 7 bases lay between the germline ends. CDR1 MNHNY and CDR2 SVGAGI come from the germline V gene (reference sequence). This CDR3 is CASSSGVETQYF. The CDR3 coding sequence is TGTGCCAGCAGTTCAGGGGTAGAGACCCAGTACTTC.

This clonotype occurred many times. The gene calls are TRBV5-4 and TRBJ2-1; the D gene is possibly TRBD1 (6 bases). V lost 5 bases to trimming and J lost 7 bases, with 10 bases between them. Looked up from germline, CDR1 is SGHNT and CDR2 is YYREEE (reference sequence). This CDR3 region has 12 residues. The CDR3 here is CASSLQGNEQFF. The CDR3 DNA reads TGTGCCAGCAGTCTACAGGGTAATGAGCAGTTCTTC.

This clonotype was observed at least ten times. CDR3 nucleotides: TGTGCCAGCACCGAAAGGGTTAGGCAAGATACGCAGTATTTT. Encoded protein: CASTERVRQDTQYF. This chain links TRBV2 with TRBJ2-3; D uncertain. CDR1 SNHLY and CDR2 FYNNEI come from the germline V gene. The CDR3 totals 14 residues. V dropped 7 bases and J dropped 5 bases, with 16 bases sitting between them.

This clonotype has only a few counts. CDR3 residues: CASRSGVGQPQHF. CDR3 coding DNA: TGTGCCAGCAGGTCCGGGGTCGGGCAGCCCCAGCATTTT. The chain uses TRBV28 and TRBJ1-5; D is unresolved. The CDR3 is 13 residues long. Trimming pared 6 bases from V and 7 bases from J, leaving 13 bases between. Germline V gives CDR1 MDHEN, CDR2 SYDVKM.

This clonotype has at least ten counts. The V and J genes are TRBV6-1 and TRBJ1-6; D call uncertain. The length of the CDR3 is 13 residues. Trimming removed 7 bases from V and 7 bases from J, with 11 bases in between. Germline CDR1 MNHNS, CDR2 SASEGT. The CDR3 DNA is TGTGCCAGCAAAGGTCAAAAAAATTCACCCCTCCACTTT. Translation gives CASKGQKNSPLHF.

This clonotype showed up just a few times. This chain connects TRBV18 to TRBJ2-1, with TRBD2 matching over 10 bases. There are 15 residues in the CDR3. With 3 bases clipped from V and 7 bases from J, the junction kept 6 bases outside the gene matches. Germline V CDR1 and CDR2: KGHSH, LQKENI. Here the CDR3 DNA reads TGTGCCAGCTCACCCCTAGCGGGGGTGTTTAATGAGCAGTTCTTC. Encoded protein: CASSPLAGVFNEQFF.